The next 16 T cell receptor beta chains were all read from a single sample in a study of vaccination and CD4 T cells after COVID-19 (dated by TCRdb to between 2022 and 2023). Per the publication, the treatment or condition label means: roughly 10-day PBMC culture with coronavirus spike peptide pools or control peptides (ViraFEST assay). The method behind the library was PCR. TCRdb shows the sequencer as Illumina iSeq 100. TCR sequencing of DNA from cultured CD4+ T cells used the Oncomine TCR Beta short-read assay at the Johns Hopkins FTIC core. TCRdb reanalyzed the raw reads on its own, using fastp at Q25 for trimming and MiXCR for clone calling, and kept in-frame beta chains. Rows with one shared CDR3 protein collapse into an entry with the most common genes and DNA. This sample holds fewer than 4,000 distinct CDR3 sequences; 32% were observed only once. Of the sample, around half falls within the top ten clones.

No antigen is known for these receptors. The sequenced material came from CD4+ T cells from blood, cultured in vitro. These receptors originate from a human donor who had recovered from COVID-19.

The CDR3: CASSLGGGASYNEQFF. CDR3 coding DNA: TGTGCCAGCAGCTTAGGTGGAGGCGCCTCCTACAATGAGCAGTTCTTC. V and J are TRBV7-8 and TRBJ2-1; TRBD2 is a possible D gene (5 bases). The germline V gene encodes CDR1 SGHVS and CDR2 FQNEAQ. The CDR3 is 16 amino acids. Trimming shortened V by 1 base and J by 0 bases, and 10 bases separated the two germline ends.

This clonotype was detected only a few times. The chain uses TRBV21-1 and TRBJ2-7. TRBV21-1 is classified as a pseudogene. The CDR3 sequence is 13 residues long. CDR3 DNA: TGTGCCAGCAGGAGTCAGGCCTCCTACGAGCAGTACTTC. Its translation: CASRSQASYEQYF.

The chain recombines TRBV30 with TRBJ2-5; 7 positions agree with TRBD1. V lost 0 bases, J lost 5 bases, and 12 bases stayed unmatched. Germline lookup yields CDR1 GTSNPN and CDR2 SVGIG (reference sequence). This CDR3 spans 16 amino acids. The CDR3 sequence: CAWSVHKGQTGETQYF. Here the CDR3 DNA reads TGTGCCTGGAGTGTACATAAGGGGCAGACAGGGGAGACCCAGTACTTC.

The table lists this clonotype with a few counts. The CDR3 DNA sequence: TGTGCCAGCAGTAGAGGGAGACAGGGCGATTATGGCTACACCTTC. It translates to CASSRGRQGDYGYTF. The chain employs TRBV25-1 and TRBJ1-2; 7 nucleotides agree with TRBD1. The CDR3 covers 15 residues. J gave up 5 bases and V 5 bases, and 11 bases lay outside the gene matches. The V gene's germline CDR1 is MGHDK and CDR2 SYGVNS.

The V gene is TRBV19, the J gene TRBJ1-5, with D tentatively TRBD1 (5 bases). CDR1 and CDR2 (germline): LNHDA, SQIVND (reference sequence). Trimming removed 7 bases from V and 7 bases from J, with 14 bases in between. The CDR3 spans 13 residues. In nucleotides, the CDR3 is TGTGCCAGTACTACGGGGCCCCGGCAGCCCCAGCATTTT. Translation: CASTTGPRQPQHF. Together with reference TRBV19 and TRBJ1-5, the CDR3 gives the full variable domain: DGGITQSPKYLFRKEGQNVTLSCEQNLNHDAMYWYRQDPGQGLRLIYYSQIVNDFQKGDIAEGYSVSREKKESFPLTVTSAQKNPTAFYLCASTTGPRQPQHFGDGTRLSIL.

This sequence joins TRBV30 and TRBJ2-7; 7 bases align to TRBD1. V was clipped by 1 base and J by 6 bases; unmatched bases: 12. CDR3 size: 15 residues. The germline CDR1 and CDR2 sequences are GTSNPN and SVGIG (reference sequence). CDR3 sequence: CAWSAKSTGFGEQYF. DNA of the CDR3: TGTGCCTGGAGTGCCAAATCGACAGGGTTTGGCGAGCAGTACTTC.

This clonotype has a handful of counts. V is TRBV3-1 and J is TRBJ1-2; D unresolved. The CDR3 has 16 amino acids. Germline CDR1 reads LGHDT; CDR2 reads YNNKEL (reference sequence). V was pared by 0 bases and J by 3 bases, with 14 bases between. The CDR3 loop is CASSQDPVELDYGYTF. For the CDR3, the DNA is TGTGCCAGCAGCCAAGACCCGGTCGAGCTAGACTATGGCTACACCTTC. Full variable domain (remainder filled in from reference TRBV3-1 and TRBJ1-2): DTAVSQTPKYLVTQMGNDKSIKCEQNLGHDTMYWYKQDSKKFLKIMFSYNNKELIINETVPNRFSPKSPDKAHLNLHINSLELGDSAVYFCASSQDPVELDYGYTFGSGTRLTVV.

The chain has TRBV5-6 and TRBJ2-5; D remains ambiguous. Germline V gene data show CDR1 as SGHDT and CDR2 as YYEEEE. The CDR3 is 12 residues long. V lost 0 bases and J 4 bases, leaving 4 bases between the germline ends. In DNA form, the CDR3 reads TGTGCCAGCAGCTTGGCTAGAGAGACCCAGTACTTC. The encoded protein is CASSLARETQYF.

The gene calls are TRBV6-1 and TRBJ2-1, with 13 positions matching TRBD2. The germline V gene has CDR1 MNHNS and CDR2 SASEGT. V was clipped by 8 bases and J by 3 bases; unmatched bases: 10. The CDR3 has 17 amino acids. CDR3 nucleotide sequence: TGTGCCAGCGGAGGTGGACTAGCGGGGGCTAACTACAATGAGCAGTTCTTC. This translates into CASGGGLAGANYNEQFF.

This clonotype was counted once. This sequence joins TRBV12-5 and TRBJ2-2; D may be TRBD1 (6 bases). V shed 5 bases and J shed 7 bases, with 11 bases lying between them. The germline V gene encodes CDR1 LGHNT and CDR2 FRNRAP. The CDR3 length is 13 residues. CDR3 loop: CASGLKGGGELFF. Here the CDR3 DNA reads TGTGCTAGTGGTCTCAAAGGGGGCGGGGAGCTGTTTTTT.

This clonotype was observed a handful of times. The chain is built from TRBV30 and TRBJ1-5; D not resolved. Germline values: CDR1 GTSNPN, CDR2 SVGIG (reference sequence). CDR3 length: 12 amino acids. The V end lost 2 bases, the J end lost 3 bases, and 5 bases lay between the germline ends. The CDR3 loop is CAWSTANQPQHF. The CDR3 region has the DNA TGTGCCTGGAGTACGGCCAATCAGCCCCAGCATTTT. The complete variable domain, with remaining parts taken from reference TRBV30 and TRBJ1-5, reads SQTIHQWPATLVQPVGSPLSLECTVEGTSNPNLYWYRQAAGRGLQLLFYSVGIGQISSEVPQNLSASRPQDRQFILSSKKLLLSDSGFYLCAWSTANQPQHFGDGTRLSIL.

For this clonotype: Relative to the germline gene, one junction end is altered; a read error may explain this. The genes are TRBV4-1 and TRBJ1-2; D remains ambiguous. Per the germline V gene, CDR1 is MGHRA and CDR2 is YSYEKL. The CDR3 spans 14 residues. The CDR3 spells CASSPARTDGGCTF. The CDR3 DNA reads TGCGCCAGCAGCCCCGCCAGAACAGACGGTGGCTGCACCTTC.

This clonotype occurred a few times. V is TRBV10-3 and J is TRBJ1-5; D remains unclear. V was cut by 6 bases and J by 2 bases, with 11 bases left in between. This CDR3 is built from 14 residues. CDR1 is ENHRY and CDR2 is SYGVKD in the germline V gene. The CDR3 DNA reads TGTGCCATCAGCCAAGACGCGGGCAATCAGCCCCAGCATTTT. It encodes CAISQDAGNQPQHF.

The chain links TRBV19 to TRBJ2-1; 7 positions match TRBD2. With V trimmed by 3 bases and J by 9 bases, 8 bases remained unmatched. Germline V gene lookup returns CDR1 LNHDA and CDR2 SQIVND (reference sequence). The CDR3 covers 14 residues. This CDR3 is CASSIGEGLGEQFF. The CDR3 nucleotides are TGTGCCAGTAGTATTGGGGAGGGTCTGGGTGAGCAGTTCTTC.

This chain links TRBV19 with TRBJ1-5, with TRBD1 as a possible D gene (6 bases). The V end lost 5 bases, the J end lost 7 bases, and 24 bases lay between the germline ends. There are 17 residues in the CDR3. The germline V gene has CDR1 LNHDA and CDR2 SQIVND (reference sequence). The CDR3 reads CASSPPRDKAWMQPQHF. CDR3 sequence (DNA): TGTGCCAGTAGTCCCCCCCGGGACAAAGCGTGGATGCAGCCCCAGCATTTT.

CDR3 residues: CASSFTQPTDTQYF. The CDR3 DNA reads as TGTGCCAGCAGTTTTACCCAACCCACAGATACGCAGTATTTT. The V call is TRBV6-5, the J call TRBJ2-3; no clear D gene. The germline V gene encodes CDR1 MNHEY and CDR2 SVGAGI. This CDR3 has 14 amino acids. V lost 4 bases and J 2 bases, leaving 10 bases between the germline ends.